This TCR beta chain appears in the sequencing data of a study of cytomegalovirus exposure and HLA in healthy donors. The study's findings and limits: Presence/absence analyses assumed roughly uniform sequencing depth across donors, which may not hold. Some V segments could not be told apart, so they were left out, TRBV6-2 and TRBV6-3 among them. In an earlier analysis, most TCR beta V segments were productive about 87% or about 30% of the time. TCR beta V- and J-gene trimming, according to a later analysis, was linked to a missense DCLRE1C variant.

Notes on this clone: What it binds is unknown.

CDR1 is SGHNT and CDR2 is YYREEE in the germline V gene (reference sequence). V was trimmed by 4 bases and J by 2 bases, leaving 13 bases between them. CDR3 length: 15 residues. In the PCR, 60 Vbeta and 13 Jbeta primers were used. Here immunoSEQ multiplex PCR was the method, and the copy in TCRdb shows in-frame clones only, minus some. The data show more than 150,000 clones, 80% seen once. The V gene is TRBV5-4, the J gene TRBJ2-1, with D maybe TRBD2 (5 bases). Sample: PBMCs. This TCR was recovered from a girl aged 10-17 years in good health and CMV-seropositive. The CDR3 DNA reads TGTGCCAGCAGCCCACAGACACTAGCCTACAATGAGCAGTTCTTC. Translation: CASSPQTLAYNEQFF.